Each of the 31 T cell receptor beta chains below was sequenced from the same sample in a study of cytomegalovirus exposure and HLA in healthy donors. 60 Vbeta and 13 Jbeta primers were used in PCR. This table comes from immunoSEQ multiplex PCR, and its TCRdb copy is limited to in-frame clones, with some not included. Of about 120,000 clones listed, around 77% were seen once; the top ten hold approximately 16%. The sample consisted of PBMCs. The receptor source for this set is a man aged 50-60 years in good health and CMV-seropositive.

This chain links TRBV5-1 with TRBJ1-4, with no clear D. The CDR3 length is 15 residues. Trimming removed 0 bases at V and 8 bases at J, with 14 bases between. Germline CDR1 is SGHRS and CDR2 is YFSETQ. The chain's CDR3 is CASSLAGGRGEKLFF. CDR3 DNA sequence: TGCGCCAGCAGCTTGGCCGGAGGGCGCGGCGAAAAACTGTTTTTT.

The chain uses TRBV6-5 and TRBJ1-2; D is possibly TRBD1 (6 bases). Between the trimmed V and J ends, which lost 7 bases and 7 bases, there was a span of 16 bases. Looked up from germline, CDR1 is MNHEY and CDR2 is SVGAGI. The length of the CDR3 is 13 residues. The DNA of the CDR3 is TGTGCCAGCACGCCGTTACAGGGCCGTGGCTACACCTTC. As protein: CASTPLQGRGYTF.

This clone was counted a few times. The rearrangement links TRBV7-2 to TRBJ2-1; maybe TRBD1 (6 bases). CDR3 length: 13 amino acids. V lost 4 bases, J lost 7 bases, and 11 bases lay in between. CDR1 is SGHTA, CDR2 FQGNSA, per germline. The CDR3 sequence: CASSSLGTNEQFF. The CDR3 DNA reads TGTGCCAGCAGCTCCCTGGGGACAAATGAGCAGTTCTTC. Full variable domain (remainder filled in from reference TRBV7-2 and TRBJ2-1): GAGVSQSPSNKVTEKGKDVELRCDPISGHTALYWYRQSLGQGLEFLIYFQGNSAPDKSGLPSDRFSAERTGGSVSTLTIQRTQQEDSAVYLCASSSLGTNEQFFGPGTRLTVL.

Only one count was recorded for this clone. V is TRBV18 and J is TRBJ2-3; TRBD1 might be the D (6 bases). V gave up 0 bases and J gave up 6 bases, with 13 bases separating them. This CDR3 spans 15 amino acids. Germline CDR1 is KGHSH and CDR2 is LQKENI. The CDR3 DNA reads as TGTGCCAGCTCACCACCTAACAGGGTCTCCGATACGCAGTATTTT. Translating it yields CASSPPNRVSDTQYF.

The J gene is TRBJ2-5, the V gene TRBV7-9, with 14 bases lining up with TRBD2. Germline-derived CDR1 and CDR2 are SEHNR and FQNEAQ (reference sequence). The CDR3 has 14 residues. Trimming took 5 bases from V and 7 from J; bases not matched to a gene: 3. CDR3 in DNA: TGTGCCAGCAGCCCCGGGACTAGCGGGGGGACCCAGTACTTC. Translation gives CASSPGTSGGTQYF. Based on the CDR3 plus reference TRBV7-9 and TRBJ2-5, the full variable domain is DTGVSQNPRHKITKRGQNVTFRCDPISEHNRLYWYRQTLGQGPEFLTYFQNEAQLEKSRLLSDRFSAERPKGSFSTLEIQRTEQGDSAMYLCASSPGTSGGTQYFGPGTRLLVL.

Comments on this clone: One end of the junction is discordant with germline, which a read error may explain. The chain links TRBV5-1 to TRBJ2-3; TRBD2 matches at 9 bases. CDR1 and CDR2 (germline): SGHRS, YFSETQ. The length of the CDR3 is 14 residues. This chain's CDR3 is CASSPYVPGAGGSF. In DNA, the CDR3 is TGCGCCAGCAGCCCGTATGTGCCGGGAGCGGGGGGAAGTTTT.

The V and J genes are TRBV6-5 and TRBJ2-1, with D unclear. The germline gives CDR1 MNHEY, CDR2 SVGAGI. Trimming stripped 4 bases from V and 10 bases from J, with 8 bases between. CDR3 length: 11 amino acids. CDR3 protein: CASSSNVEQFF. The CDR3, as DNA: TGTGCCAGCAGTTCTAATGTGGAGCAGTTCTTC.

The J gene is TRBJ2-7, the V gene TRBV6-1; possible D gene TRBD2, 6 bases. Germline-derived CDR1 and CDR2 are MNHNS and SASEGT. With 8 bases removed from V and 3 bases from J, the gap between germline ends came to 17 bases. The CDR3 runs to 14 residues. CDR3 loop: CASALGGLIYEQYF. The CDR3 DNA is TGTGCCAGCGCCCTGGGAGGTCTGATCTACGAGCAGTACTTC.

CDR3 in DNA: TGTGCCAGTAGTATGTGGACAGAGAACACCGGGGAGCTGTTTTTT. This translates into CASSMWTENTGELFF. The chain combines TRBV19 with TRBJ2-2, with TRBD1 as a possible D gene (6 bases). CDR1 is LNHDA, CDR2 SQIVND, per germline (reference sequence). This CDR3 spans 15 amino acids. Trimming removed 3 bases from V and 1 base from J, with 9 bases in between.

The chain has TRBV4-1 and TRBJ2-7; TRBD1 aligns across 9 bases. The V gene end was trimmed by 5 bases and the J gene end by 1 base; junction bases not matched to a gene: 6. CDR1 is MGHRA and CDR2 is YSYEKL in the germline V gene. CDR3 length: 15 amino acids. The CDR3 nucleotides read TGCGCCAGCAGCTCTCCCGGGACAGGGTCCTACGAGCAGTACTTC. Residues: CASSSPGTGSYEQYF.

The genes are TRBV5-1 and TRBJ2-7; weak D call: TRBD1 (6 bases). The CDR3 spans 16 residues. Germline-derived CDR1 and CDR2 are SGHRS and YFSETQ. V gave up 0 bases and J gave up 0 bases, with 13 bases separating them. CDR3 amino acids: CASSLANRASSYEQYF. As DNA, the CDR3 is TGCGCCAGCAGCTTGGCCAACAGGGCTAGCTCCTACGAGCAGTACTTC.

V is TRBV28 and J is TRBJ2-7; the match to TRBD2 covers 9 bases. The length of the CDR3 is 15 residues. Germline V gene sequence: CDR1 MDHEN, CDR2 SYDVKM. Losses at the gene ends were 6 bases for V and 5 bases for J; bases not matched to a gene: 11. Written as DNA, the CDR3 is TGTGCCAGCAGCCTGGTTAGCGGGAGATTCCACGAGCAGTACTTC. Protein sequence: CASSLVSGRFHEQYF.

The CDR3 nucleotides are TGTGCCAGCAGTACCCGGACAGGATTTAATTCACCCCTCCACTTT. It is translated as CASSTRTGFNSPLHF. The chain links TRBV25-1 to TRBJ1-6, with 7 bases aligning to TRBD1. The germline gives CDR1 MGHDK, CDR2 SYGVNS. Germline trimming cut 5 bases from V and 6 bases from J; bases unmatched to any gene: 7. CDR3 length: 15 amino acids.

The chain uses TRBV7-2 and TRBJ1-2; weak D call: TRBD1 (6 bases). V was cut by 1 base and J by 2 bases, with 8 bases left in between. CDR1 is SGHTA and CDR2 is FQGNSA in the germline V gene. The CDR3 is made up of 14 amino acids. The CDR3 loop reads CASSLGGTNYGYTF. The DNA of the CDR3 is TGTGCCAGCAGCTTAGGGGGGACAAACTATGGCTACACCTTC.

The chain is built from TRBV9 and TRBJ2-5; 7 bases align to TRBD1. V was pared by 0 bases and J by 3 bases, with 8 bases of the junction left unmatched. Germline CDR1 reads SGDLS; CDR2 reads YYNGEE. The CDR3 totals 16 residues. CDR3 nucleotides: TGTGCCAGCAGCGTAGGATTGTCAGGGGGAAAAGAGACCCAGTACTTC. This encodes CASSVGLSGGKETQYF.

This chain joins TRBV29-1 and TRBJ2-1; 7 bases fit TRBD2. Germline-derived CDR1 and CDR2 are SQVTM and ANQGSEA. The CDR3 length is 14 residues. V trimming: 4 bases; J trimming: 0 bases; junction bases outside the gene matches: 3. The CDR3 DNA reads TGCAGCGTTGTAGCGGGTAGCTCCTACAATGAGCAGTTCTTC. It is translated as CSVVAGSSYNEQFF.

The V and J genes are TRBV6-5 and TRBJ1-2; D is possibly TRBD1 (5 bases). Germline CDR1 MNHEY, CDR2 SVGAGI. The CDR3 has 14 amino acids. V lost 5 bases and J lost 2, with 12 bases in between. CDR3 residues: CASSEDGGNYGYTF. CDR3 nucleotide sequence: TGTGCCAGCAGTGAAGATGGGGGGAACTATGGCTACACCTTC.

This clone was seen a single time. An end of the junction differs from the germline gene, which may be a read error. The chain couples TRBV5-4 to TRBJ2-4; the D gene is possibly TRBD1 (6 bases). The CDR3 sequence is 13 residues long. From germline, CDR1 is SGHNT and CDR2 YYREEE (reference sequence). For the CDR3, the DNA is TGTGCCAGCAGCTTGCATGGGGGCCGGGCAAGGAACTTC. It codes for CASSLHGGRARNF.

The V and J genes are TRBV7-2 and TRBJ2-5, with 9 positions matching TRBD2. V was pared by 0 bases and J by 5 bases, with 7 bases of the junction left unmatched. CDR3 length: 16 amino acids. Germline values: CDR1 SGHTA, CDR2 FQGNSA. The CDR3 is CASSLAGAGGPETQYF. DNA of the CDR3: TGTGCCAGCAGCTTAGCGGGGGCGGGAGGGCCGGAGACCCAGTACTTC.

V is TRBV6-6 and J is TRBJ1-2; no firm D call. Germline CDR1 and CDR2: MNHNY and SVGAGI (reference sequence). The CDR3 runs 14 residues. Trimming shortened V by 4 bases and J by 4 bases, and 13 bases separated the two germline ends. The DNA of the CDR3 is TGTGCCAGCAGTTCTGCGGGGTACGGCTATGGCTACACCTTC. Amino acid sequence: CASSSAGYGYGYTF.

The chain joins TRBV5-1 to TRBJ2-1; 10 nucleotides align to TRBD1. V dropped 5 bases and J dropped 8; count of bases not matched to a gene: 4. The CDR3 sequence is 13 residues long. The germline gives CDR1 SGHRS, CDR2 YFSETQ. DNA of the CDR3: TGCGCCAGCAGGGGGGACAGGGGCGATGAGCAGTTCTTC. Encoded protein: CASRGDRGDEQFF.

The chain joins TRBV2 to TRBJ2-7; D possibly corresponds to TRBD2 (6 bases). The CDR3 runs 15 residues. In germline, CDR1 is SNHLY, CDR2 FYNNEI. V shed 0 bases and J shed 4 bases, with 13 bases lying between them. The CDR3 sequence is CASSEAAGRLYEQYF. The CDR3 DNA sequence: TGTGCCAGCAGTGAAGCGGCGGGAAGGCTTTACGAGCAGTACTTC.

The chain combines TRBV5-6 with TRBJ2-7; possible D gene TRBD2, 5 bases. Trimming took 0 bases from V and 7 from J, leaving 11 bases between them. Germline CDR1 SGHDT, CDR2 YYEEEE. This CDR3 region has 13 residues. CDR3 sequence reads: CASSLDWSGEQYF. CDR3 bases: TGTGCCAGCAGCTTGGATTGGTCGGGGGAGCAGTACTTC. The full variable domain, with the rest looked up from reference TRBV5-6 and TRBJ2-7, is DAGVTQSPTHLIKTRGQQVTLRCSPKSGHDTVSWYQQALGQGPQFIFQYYEEEERQRGNFPDRFSGHQFPNYSSELNVNALLLGDSALYLCASSLDWSGEQYFGPGTRLTVT.

This clone has more than one count but fewer than ten. J is TRBJ2-1 and V is TRBV7-9, with TRBD2 matching over 13 bases. Germline V gene sequence: CDR1 SEHNR, CDR2 FQNEAQ (reference sequence). The CDR3 loop spans 15 amino acids. V was clipped by 5 bases and J by 9 bases; unmatched bases: 7. CDR3 region: CASSPGLAGYGEQFF. DNA for the CDR3: TGTGCCAGCAGCCCGGGACTAGCGGGATACGGTGAGCAGTTCTTC.

This clone was seen a handful of times. The genes are TRBV11-2 and TRBJ2-1; 9 positions match TRBD2. From germline, CDR1 is SGHAT and CDR2 FQNNGV. CDR3 length: 13 residues. J gave up 13 bases and V 3 bases, and 7 bases lay outside the gene matches. CDR3: CASSFAGGPGQFF. CDR3 sequence (DNA): TGTGCCAGCAGCTTCGCGGGAGGGCCAGGTCAGTTCTTC.

This clone appeared a few times. The chain combines TRBV6-6 with TRBJ1-3, with 7 bases fitting TRBD1. The CDR3 is 14 residues long. Germline CDR1 MNHNY, CDR2 SVGAGI (reference sequence). J gave up 2 bases and V 6 bases, and 4 bases lay outside the gene matches. The CDR3 region has the DNA TGTGCCAGCAGACCGACAGGGACTGGAAACACCATATATTTT. Its translation is CASRPTGTGNTIYF.

This chain joins TRBV4-1 and TRBJ2-1, with 16 nucleotides matching TRBD2. Per the germline V gene, CDR1 is MGHRA and CDR2 is YSYEKL. The junction had 4 bases not matched to a gene; V was cut back by 1 base and J by 10 bases. The CDR3 sequence is 16 residues long. The CDR3 loop reads CASSQVGTSGREEQFF. The CDR3 coding sequence is TGCGCCAGCAGCCAAGTGGGGACTAGCGGGAGGGAGGAGCAGTTCTTC.

The count of this clone is one. The gene calls are TRBV7-9 and TRBJ1-1; D may be TRBD1 (6 bases). The germline V gene encodes CDR1 SEHNR and CDR2 FQNEAQ (reference sequence). The CDR3 is 14 amino acids. The V and J ends lost 3 bases and 1 base respectively, with 9 bases between them. This chain's CDR3 is CASSFPDRNTEAFF. CDR3 nucleotides: TGTGCCAGCAGCTTTCCGGACAGGAACACTGAAGCTTTCTTT.

Notes on this clone: A read error may account for a junction end that differs from germline. The V and J genes are TRBV28 and TRBJ2-1; weak D call: TRBD2 (6 bases). CDR1 and CDR2 (germline): MDHEN, SYDVKM. The CDR3 spans 12 residues. The CDR3 here is CASSLPGTPPVF. CDR3 nucleotides: TGTGCCAGCAGTTTGCCCGGGACTCCCCCGGTCTTC.

The V gene is TRBV7-9, the J gene TRBJ1-1; 7 nucleotides align to TRBD1. The germline V gene encodes CDR1 SEHNR and CDR2 FQNEAQ (reference sequence). Trimming took 6 bases from V and 1 from J; bases not matched to a gene: 14. The CDR3 covers 17 residues. CDR3: CASRGGEVGQENTEAFF. In DNA form, the CDR3 reads TGTGCCAGCAGAGGAGGGGAGGTAGGACAGGAGAACACTGAAGCTTTCTTT.

This chain joins TRBV5-6 and TRBJ2-7; D is undetermined. CDR1 is SGHDT, CDR2 YYEEEE, per germline. V was cut by 2 bases and J by 5 bases, with 8 bases left in between. The CDR3 covers 12 residues. This CDR3 reads CASSFLENEQYF. The CDR3 DNA is TGTGCCAGCAGCTTTCTCGAGAACGAGCAGTACTTC.